Below, 22 T cell receptor beta chains from the same sample are listed, as sequenced in a study of technical replicates of blood from a handful of donors. Profiling relied on immunoSEQ multiplex PCR, and the TCRdb table lists in-frame clones only, not all of them. The sample has approximately 68,000 clones; 95% to 97% are singletons. Sequenced: T cells isolated from PBMCs. These receptors were collected from a human donor in good health.

The genes are TRBV7-3 and TRBJ2-1, with D possibly matching TRBD2 (6 bases). V was trimmed by 3 bases and J by 8 bases, leaving 14 bases between them. Germline CDR1 SGHTA, CDR2 FQGTGA. The CDR3 has 14 residues. CDR3 loop: CASSFGGSLDEQFF. CDR3 sequence (DNA): TGTGCCAGCAGCTTTGGAGGGAGCCTGGATGAGCAGTTCTTC.

V usage is TRBV30 and J usage is TRBJ2-7, with D maybe TRBD2 (6 bases). CDR1 and CDR2 (germline): GTSNPN, SVGIG (reference sequence). V lost 8 bases and J 4 bases, leaving 12 bases between the germline ends. CDR3 length: 11 residues. The CDR3 loop is CAGGTTYEQYF. CDR3 nucleotide sequence: TGTGCCGGGGGGACGACATACGAGCAGTACTTC. The whole variable domain, remainder taken from reference TRBV30 and TRBJ2-7, is SQTIHQWPATLVQPVGSPLSLECTVEGTSNPNLYWYRQAAGRGLQLLFYSVGIGQISSEVPQNLSASRPQDRQFILSSKKLLLSDSGFYLCAGGTTYEQYFGPGTRLTVT.

This clone occurred a few times. The chain is built from TRBV27 and TRBJ2-2; 8 bases fit TRBD1. Germline CDR1 reads MNHEY; CDR2 reads SMNVEV (reference sequence). The length of the CDR3 is 16 residues. The trim removed 0 bases at V and 1 base at J, leaving 1 base unmatched. The CDR3: CASSLSGQGNTGELFF. DNA of the CDR3: TGTGCCAGCAGTTTATCCGGACAGGGGAACACCGGGGAGCTGTTTTTT.

The V gene is TRBV5-4, the J gene TRBJ2-1; no firm D call. Looked up from germline, CDR1 is SGHNT and CDR2 is YYREEE (reference sequence). The V end lost 7 bases, the J end lost 5 bases, and 16 bases lay between the germline ends. The CDR3 length is 14 residues. The CDR3 DNA sequence: TGTGCCAGCTCGTATTTTACCGCGGACAATGAGCAGTTCTTC. Residues: CASSYFTADNEQFF.

CDR3 bases: TGTGCCAGCAGCTTCGCGGGGGGCACTGAAGCTTTCTTT. The encoded protein is CASSFAGGTEAFF. The chain recombines TRBV13 with TRBJ1-1; D is possibly TRBD1 (5 bases). Germline V gene lookup returns CDR1 PRHDT and CDR2 FYEKMQ (reference sequence). Trimming shortened V by 3 bases and J by 4 bases, and 9 bases separated the two germline ends. The length of the CDR3 is 13 residues.

The chain has TRBV29-1 and TRBJ1-2; D gene unclear. V shed 5 bases and J shed 0 bases, with 10 bases lying between them. The CDR3 consists of 13 residues. Germline assignment: CDR1 SQVTM and CDR2 ANQGSEA. CDR3 nucleotides: TGCAGCGTTCCGGCAGGCCCTAACTATGGCTACACCTTC. Translation gives CSVPAGPNYGYTF.

V and J are TRBV6-5 and TRBJ2-7; 7 bases are shared with TRBD1. Trimming at V came to 10 bases and at J to 0 bases, leaving 9 bases not matched to a gene. Germline values: CDR1 MNHEY, CDR2 SVGAGI. The length of the CDR3 is 14 residues. CDR3 coding DNA: TGTGCCACCCGGGCGACAGGGCTCTCCTACGAGCAGTACTTC. It specifies CATRATGLSYEQYF.

The rearrangement links TRBV18 to TRBJ1-5, with TRBD1 matching 7 bases. Trimming took 4 bases from V and 4 from J; bases not matched to a gene: 7. CDR3 length: 15 amino acids. Germline V lookup: CDR1 KGHSH, CDR2 LQKENI. This CDR3 is CASSLDRVWNQPQHF. Written as DNA, the CDR3 is TGTGCCAGCTCACTCGACAGGGTGTGGAATCAGCCCCAGCATTTT.

The V call is TRBV25-1, the J call TRBJ2-1; 10 bases fit TRBD2. The germline gives CDR1 MGHDK, CDR2 SYGVNS. This CDR3 is built from 13 residues. The J segment lost 7 bases and the V segment lost 5 bases, leaving 2 bases of the junction unmatched. Written as DNA, the CDR3 is TGTGCCAGCAGTCCAGCGGGAGGGAATGAGCAGTTCTTC. This encodes CASSPAGGNEQFF.

The V call is TRBV9, the J call TRBJ1-2; D gene ambiguous. The CDR3 loop spans 14 amino acids. V was clipped by 0 bases and J by 1 base, with 7 bases between them. Germline-derived CDR1 and CDR2 are SGDLS and YYNGEE. CDR3 nucleotide sequence: TGTGCCAGCAGCGTAGCGGCAGGTAACTATGGCTACACCTTC. Its translation is CASSVAAGNYGYTF.

The rearrangement joins TRBV7-2 to TRBJ1-1; no clear D gene. Germline values: CDR1 SGHTA, CDR2 FQGNSA. CDR3 length equals 14 residues. The V gene lost 1 base and the J gene lost 1 base, with 7 bases spanning the gap. CDR3 DNA: TGTGCCAGCAGCTTAGTTTGGAGGAACACTGAAGCTTTCTTT. Encoded protein: CASSLVWRNTEAFF.

The V call is TRBV9, the J call TRBJ1-2; D is uncertain. V was trimmed by 0 bases and J by 3 bases, leaving 12 bases between them. Per the germline V gene, CDR1 is SGDLS and CDR2 is YYNGEE. The CDR3 sequence is 15 residues long. The CDR3 DNA reads TGTGCCAGCAGCGTAGACCCTTACAGCTACTATGGCTACACCTTC. Translating it yields CASSVDPYSYYGYTF.

The rearrangement links TRBV27 to TRBJ1-1, with D perhaps TRBD1 (5 bases). V was trimmed by 2 bases and J by 1 base, leaving 17 bases between them. Germline CDR1 MNHEY, CDR2 SMNVEV (reference sequence). The CDR3 sequence is 17 residues long. CDR3 loop: CASSLQGRVVSNTEAFF. DNA of the CDR3: TGTGCCAGCAGTTTACAGGGTAGGGTTGTTTCGAACACTGAAGCTTTCTTT.

V and J are TRBV10-2 and TRBJ2-5; tentative D call: TRBD2 (5 bases). This CDR3 comprises 12 residues. V lost 6 bases and J 3 bases, leaving 8 bases between the germline ends. Germline CDR1 and CDR2: WSHSY and SAAADI. The CDR3 spells CASSGVEETQYF. CDR3 nucleotide sequence: TGCGCCAGCAGCGGGGTTGAAGAGACCCAGTACTTC.

V is TRBV4-1 and J is TRBJ2-1, with D tentatively TRBD2 (6 bases). Germline V gives CDR1 MGHRA, CDR2 YSYEKL. Deletions cut 0 bases from V and 4 bases from J, with 19 bases between. The CDR3 has 18 amino acids. The CDR3 loop reads CASSQDSIVSSGYNEQFF. CDR3 bases: TGCGCCAGCAGCCAAGATAGTATCGTCTCAAGCGGGTACAATGAGCAGTTCTTC.

The chain combines TRBV5-4 with TRBJ1-2; D ambiguous. This CDR3 has 13 amino acids. Per germline, CDR1 SGHNT and CDR2 YYREEE (reference sequence). Trimming removed 2 bases from V and 2 bases from J, with 7 bases in between. CDR3 sequence (DNA): TGTGCCAGCAGCTTCAACGGGAACTATGGCTACACCTTC. Residues: CASSFNGNYGYTF.

The V call is TRBV10-3, the J call TRBJ2-3; 8 bases agree with TRBD2. Per the germline V gene, CDR1 is ENHRY and CDR2 is SYGVKD. V trimming: 7 bases; J trimming: 0 bases; junction bases outside the gene matches: 6. This CDR3 comprises 15 residues. CDR3 sequence: CAINIAGLSTDTQYF. CDR3 bases: TGTGCCATCAATATAGCGGGGCTCAGCACAGATACGCAGTATTTT.

This clone was detected only once. V and J are TRBV20-1 and TRBJ1-4; no clear D gene. From germline, CDR1 is DFQATT and CDR2 SNEGSKA (reference sequence). V gave up 6 bases and J gave up 8 bases, with 10 bases separating them. CDR3 size: 11 residues. Here the CDR3 reads CSAAWREKLFF. For the CDR3, the DNA is TGCAGTGCCGCATGGAGGGAAAAACTGTTTTTT.

This clone came up once. The rearrangement links TRBV25-1 to TRBJ1-4, with 11 bases identical to TRBD1. The CDR3 spans 14 residues. V lost 4 bases and J lost 8; bases outside the gene matches: 3. CDR1 and CDR2 from the germline V gene are MGHDK and SYGVNS. The CDR3, as DNA: TGTGCCAGCAGTGGGACAGGGGGCCGGGAAAAACTGTTTTTT. It translates to CASSGTGGREKLFF.

The genes are TRBV28 and TRBJ2-7; D not resolved. V was pared by 3 bases and J by 4 bases, with 4 bases between. This CDR3 is built from 11 residues. Germline V CDR1 and CDR2: MDHEN, SYDVKM. The CDR3 coding sequence is TGTGCCAGCAGTTTCAATTACGAGCAGTACTTC. Residues: CASSFNYEQYF.

The chain has TRBV7-2 and TRBJ2-7, with D possibly being TRBD2 (5 bases). The germline V gene has CDR1 SGHTA and CDR2 FQGNSA. The CDR3 loop spans 16 amino acids. V was trimmed by 5 bases and J by 0 bases, leaving 17 bases between them. DNA of the CDR3: TGTGCCAGCAGCCACCTGATGTGGGAGAGCTCCTACGAGCAGTACTTC. Amino acid sequence: CASSHLMWESSYEQYF.

The V and J genes are TRBV10-1 and TRBJ2-2; D uncertain. The CDR3 spans 14 residues. Germline V gene lookup returns CDR1 WNHNN and CDR2 SYGVQD (reference sequence). Trimming removed 10 bases from V and 6 bases from J, with 18 bases in between. The CDR3 DNA is TGCGCCACATCCCGACATGTCGTCGCCGGGGAGCTGTTTTTT. This gives the protein CATSRHVVAGELFF.